The 28 T cell receptor beta chains in this list originate from one sample, sequenced in a study of blood T cells in healthy people across ages. A sample-barcoded 5' primer and a J-beta primer mix were used in a second PCR of roughly 7 to 11 cycles. TCRdb processed the 5' RACE reads anew with MiXCR; each CDR3 protein has one entry. The data hold roughly 640,000 distinct CDR3 sequences, with 25% to 30% observed a single time. The specimen was blood. The receptors were sampled from a woman aged 80 or older in good health.

There are a few counts of this clonotype. The CDR3 DNA reads as TGTGCCAGCAGTGTTAAAGTTCGTCTGAGCTACACCTTC. It translates to CASSVKVRLSYTF. This chain joins TRBV2 and TRBJ1-2; D uncertain. The V and J ends lost 4 bases and 9 bases respectively, with 15 bases between them. Per germline, CDR1 SNHLY and CDR2 FYNNEI. This CDR3 is 13 amino acids long.

The chain couples TRBV10-3 to TRBJ1-5, with a tentative D call TRBD1 (6 bases). The CDR3 spans 15 residues. V was pared by 3 bases and J by 4 bases, with 13 bases between. Germline lookup yields CDR1 ENHRY and CDR2 SYGVKD. In DNA form, the CDR3 reads TGTGCCATCAGTGAATGGGGGGCCGGTAATCAGCCCCAGCATTTT. It is translated as CAISEWGAGNQPQHF.

The chain links TRBV20-1 to TRBJ1-6; the D gene is possibly TRBD1 (5 bases). Per the germline V gene, CDR1 is DFQATT and CDR2 is SNEGSKA (reference sequence). The CDR3 sequence is 13 residues long. Trimming cost V 5 bases and J 6 bases, with 11 bases left between them. DNA of the CDR3: TGCAGTGCTCGGGGGTTCGGTAATTCACCCCTCCACTTT. Residues: CSARGFGNSPLHF.

This clonotype was detected a few times. The genes are TRBV5-6 and TRBJ1-5; weak D call: TRBD1 (6 bases). This CDR3 has 17 amino acids. CDR1 is SGHDT and CDR2 is YYEEEE in the germline V gene. The ends were cut back, 0 bases at V and 7 bases at J, with 20 bases in the middle. The CDR3 loop is CASSLVGPRGQMQPQHF. CDR3 nucleotides: TGTGCCAGCAGCTTGGTGGGACCCAGGGGTCAGATGCAGCCCCAGCATTTT.

This clonotype was seen ten or more times. CDR3 coding DNA: TGCGCCAGCAGCCAAATGGGGCCGCCGTTTAATCAGCCCCAGCATTTT. Translated: CASSQMGPPFNQPQHF. V and J are TRBV5-1 and TRBJ1-5; D perhaps matches TRBD1 (5 bases). The V gene lost 4 bases and the J gene lost 4 bases, with 18 bases spanning the gap. Germline-derived CDR1 and CDR2 are SGHRS and YFSETQ. This CDR3 has 16 residues. The complete variable domain, with remaining parts taken from reference TRBV5-1 and TRBJ1-5, reads KAGVTQTPRYLIKTRGQQVTLSCSPISGHRSVSWYQQTPGQGLQFLFEYFSETQRNKGNFPGRFSGRQFSNSRSEMNVSTLELGDSALYLCASSQMGPPFNQPQHFGDGTRLSIL.

This clonotype came up many times. V is TRBV6-5 and J is TRBJ2-7; TRBD2 aligns across 7 bases. Germline CDR1 is MNHEY and CDR2 is SVGAGI. The ends lost 6 bases at V and 7 bases at J; junction bases unmatched: 9. CDR3 length: 13 amino acids. CDR3 sequence reads: CASRGEGNGEQYF. The DNA for the CDR3 is TGTGCCAGCAGGGGGGAGGGGAACGGGGAGCAGTACTTC.

V gene TRBV7-3 combines with J gene TRBJ2-3, with D possibly being TRBD1 (6 bases). Germline values: CDR1 SGHTA, CDR2 FQGTGA. The CDR3 length is 14 residues. V was clipped by 5 bases and J by 2 bases, with 11 bases between them. The DNA of the CDR3 is TGTGCCAGCAGCCGTCAGGGGATCACAGATACGCAGTATTTT. Amino acids: CASSRQGITDTQYF.

This clonotype was seen at least ten times. Given a much more abundant clone one base away, this may be a read error. This chain connects TRBV11-2 to TRBJ2-5, with 11 bases that match TRBD1. This CDR3 contains 15 residues. The ends lost 6 bases at V and 2 bases at J; junction bases unmatched: 5. Germline V gene data show CDR1 as SGHAT and CDR2 as FQNNGV. The CDR3 spells CASSAGTGGQETQYF. CDR3 DNA: TGTGCCAGCAGTGCCGGGACAGGGGGTCAAGAGACCCAGTACTTC.

This clonotype occurred a few times. A much larger clonotype is one base distant, so this may be a read error. CDR3 protein: CASSWGQFGGEQYF. The CDR3 DNA is TGTGCCAGCAGTTGGGGACAGTTCGGGGGCGAGCAGTACTTC. The chain carries TRBV12-3 or TRBV12-4 and TRBJ2-4, with a weak D call TRBD1 (7 bases). The end of the DNA is better explained by TRBJ2-7, so the J call may be wrong. There are 14 residues in the CDR3.

This clonotype was seen many times. The chain carries TRBV9 and TRBJ2-3; D may correspond to TRBD1 or TRBD2 (6 bases each). Germline CDR1 is SGDLS and CDR2 is YYNGEE. The germline V and J ends were trimmed by 4 bases and 2 bases, with 20 bases remaining between them. This CDR3 is 17 amino acids long. CDR3 amino acids: CASSPQGGRGSTDTQYF. CDR3 bases: TGTGCCAGCAGCCCCCAAGGGGGGCGGGGTTCCACAGATACGCAGTATTTT.

This clonotype was seen at least ten times. This may arise from a read error, as a much more abundant clone is one base away. The J gene is TRBJ2-3, the V gene TRBV7-2; D not certain. Between the trimmed V and J ends, which lost 3 bases and 2 bases, there was a span of 3 bases. Germline loops: CDR1 SGHTA, CDR2 FQGNSA. The CDR3 runs 12 residues. DNA for the CDR3: TGTGCCAGCAGCTTCGACACAGATACGCAGTATTTT. Encoded protein: CASSFDTDTQYF.

About this clonotype: Possible read error: a much larger clone is one base away. The chain is built from TRBV5-1 and TRBJ2-3, with D uncertain. Germline lookup yields CDR1 SGHRS and CDR2 YFSETQ. Trimming left V 3 bases short and J 8 bases short, with 16 bases between. This CDR3 is built from 14 residues. DNA for the CDR3: TGCGCCAGCAGCTGGGATCGTTACACCTCTACGCAGTATTTT. Amino acids: CASSWDRYTSTQYF.

The genes are TRBV29-1 and TRBJ1-3; D remains unclear. Trimming cost V 7 bases and J 6 bases, with 13 bases left between them. This CDR3 has 12 amino acids. Germline V gene data show CDR1 as SQVTM and CDR2 as ANQGSEA. The CDR3 here is CSAIEPTNTIYF. The CDR3 DNA reads as TGCAGCGCAATCGAACCTACAAACACCATATATTTT.

This clonotype was recorded at least ten times. The rearrangement links TRBV20-1 to TRBJ1-1, with 8 bases fitting TRBD1. The CDR3 runs 12 residues. Trimming cost V 8 bases and J 6 bases; bases outside gene matches: 8. Looked up from germline, CDR1 is DFQATT and CDR2 is SNEGSKA (reference sequence). CDR3 in amino acids: CSTDRGGSEAFF. CDR3 nucleotides: TGCAGTACCGACAGGGGAGGGTCTGAAGCTTTCTTT.

The chain recombines TRBV5-4 with TRBJ2-1, with D hard to call. Germline V lookup: CDR1 SGHNT, CDR2 YYREEE (reference sequence). The CDR3 is 13 amino acids. Trimming left V 0 bases short and J 8 bases short, with 9 bases between. The CDR3 loop is CASSLAWVDEQFF. CDR3 sequence (DNA): TGTGCCAGCAGCTTGGCCTGGGTGGATGAGCAGTTCTTC.

In regard to this clonotype: This sequence may be a read error, since a much larger clone differs from it by one base. The chain is built from TRBV28 and TRBJ2-7; D uncertain. V was shortened by 3 bases and J by 3 bases, with 15 bases between the two germline ends. Germline V gives CDR1 MDHEN, CDR2 SYDVKM. CDR3 length: 15 residues. The CDR3 here is CASSFSHGLGYEQYF. The CDR3 DNA sequence: TGTGCCAGCAGTTTTAGTCATGGTTTGGGCTACGAGCAGTACTTC.

This clonotype was picked up a small number of times. The limits of the CDR3 on the DNA are not certain, so only TCRdb's listed CDR3 is given. The chain has TRBV11-1 and TRBJ2-4; the listed D gene, TRBD1, was not tested against the DNA. CDR1 and CDR2 (germline): SGHAT, FQDESV (reference sequence). The CDR3 is 17 amino acids long, termini counted. CDR3 sequence: CASSFGSGDRAKNIQYF.

Many counts were recorded for this clonotype. The genes are TRBV20-1 and TRBJ2-3, with TRBD1 matching 12 bases. In germline, CDR1 is DFQATT, CDR2 SNEGSKA (reference sequence). V trimming: 5 bases; J trimming: 3 bases; junction bases outside the gene matches: 6. The CDR3 contains 15 residues. The CDR3 loop is CSAYPGQGATDTQYF. The CDR3, as DNA: TGCAGTGCTTACCCGGGACAGGGGGCAACAGATACGCAGTATTTT.

The chain couples TRBV12-3 or TRBV12-4 to TRBJ2-3, with D possibly being TRBD1 or TRBD2 (5 bases each). V shed 7 bases and J shed 2 bases, with 16 bases lying between them. The CDR3 is made up of 15 amino acids. Here the CDR3 DNA reads TGTGCCAGCACGGGCGAGGGGATGATCACAGATACGCAGTATTTT. Its translation: CASTGEGMITDTQYF.

There are a few counts of this clonotype. A clone one base away is much larger, so this may be a read error. This rearrangement joins TRBV20-1 to TRBJ2-5; D ambiguous. Germline CDR1 and CDR2: DFQATT and SNEGSKA (reference sequence). This CDR3 is 12 amino acids long. CDR3 nucleotide sequence: TGCAGTGCGAGATTCAATGAAGAGACCCGGTACTTC. Amino acid sequence: CSARFNEETRYF.

This clonotype was recorded once. Given the absence of the conserved phenylalanine or tryptophan at the CDR3 end, a read error is likely. The chain carries TRBV6-2 or TRBV6-3 and TRBJ2-7; 9 nucleotides agree with TRBD1. The CDR3 has 14 residues. The germline gives CDR1 MNHEY, CDR2 SVGEGT. V lost 4 bases and J lost 2; bases outside the gene matches: 3. The CDR3 region is CASSSGTGPYEQYL. The CDR3 region has the DNA TGTGCCAGCAGTTCCGGGACAGGGCCCTACGAGCAGTACTTA.

This clonotype was recorded at least ten times. The chain carries TRBV29-1 and TRBJ2-7, with D uncertain. The germline gives CDR1 SQVTM, CDR2 ANQGSEA. Trimming removed 6 bases at V and 0 bases at J, with 15 bases between. CDR3 length: 14 amino acids. The CDR3, as DNA: TGCAGCGTGGCTTCTTACAAAAGCTCCTACGAGCAGTACTTC. Protein product: CSVASYKSSYEQYF.

This clonotype appeared a few times. The chain has TRBV30 and TRBJ1-2; D is undetermined. Per the germline V gene, CDR1 is GTSNPN and CDR2 is SVGIG (reference sequence). The ends were cut back, 2 bases at V and 8 bases at J, with 9 bases in the middle. CDR3 size: 11 residues. The CDR3 protein is CAWSPVGGYTF. CDR3 nucleotides: TGTGCCTGGAGTCCCGTTGGGGGCTACACCTTC.

J is TRBJ1-1 and V is TRBV28; the match to TRBD1 covers 7 bases. Trimming removed 7 bases from V and 7 bases from J; junction bases left unmatched: 18. The length of the CDR3 is 16 residues. Germline V gives CDR1 MDHEN, CDR2 SYDVKM. The CDR3 sequence: CASTSGTESLKDEAFF. The CDR3 DNA reads TGTGCCAGCACATCCGGGACAGAAAGCCTTAAAGATGAAGCTTTCTTT.

This chain connects TRBV5-1 to TRBJ2-3; D remains ambiguous. This CDR3 comprises 13 residues. V was cut by 3 bases and J by 4 bases, with 9 bases left in between. CDR1 SGHRS and CDR2 YFSETQ come from the germline V gene. CDR3 residues: CASSSAQSDTQYF. CDR3 DNA: TGCGCCAGCAGCTCCGCCCAGTCAGATACGCAGTATTTT. Variable domain in full (rest from reference TRBV5-1 and TRBJ2-3): KAGVTQTPRYLIKTRGQQVTLSCSPISGHRSVSWYQQTPGQGLQFLFEYFSETQRNKGNFPGRFSGRQFSNSRSEMNVSTLELGDSALYLCASSSAQSDTQYFGPGTRLTVL.

There are many counts of this clonotype. The chain employs TRBV7-8 and TRBJ2-7; maybe TRBD2 (7 bases). The germline CDR1 and CDR2 sequences are SGHVS and FQNEAQ. The CDR3 has 15 residues. V was pared by 5 bases and J by 1 base, with 15 bases between. This chain's CDR3 is CASSPLGGGSYEQYF. DNA for the CDR3: TGTGCCAGCAGCCCCCTAGGGGGGGGATCCTACGAGCAGTACTTC. Based on the CDR3 plus reference TRBV7-8 and TRBJ2-7, the full variable domain is GAGVSQSPRYKVAKRGQDVALRCDPISGHVSLFWYQQALGQGPEFLTYFQNEAQLDKSGLPSDRFFAERPEGSVSTLKIQRTQQEDSAVYLCASSPLGGGSYEQYFGPGTRLTVT.

This clonotype has just a few counts. The chain has TRBV12-3 or TRBV12-4 and TRBJ2-2; D not resolved. This CDR3 spans 14 amino acids. Trimming cost V 4 bases and J 4 bases, with 10 bases left between them. Written as DNA, the CDR3 is TGTGCCAGCAGTTCCTCCGGCGGCACCGGGGAGCTGTTTTTT. Protein product: CASSSSGGTGELFF.

This clonotype was seen once. The J gene is TRBJ2-7, the V gene TRBV5-5; 8 bases line up with TRBD1. This CDR3 spans 13 amino acids. CDR1 is SGHKS, CDR2 YYEKEE, per germline (reference sequence). V lost 7 bases, J lost 2 bases, and 5 bases stayed unmatched. The CDR3 protein is CASETGDAYEQYF. Here the CDR3 DNA reads TGTGCCAGCGAGACAGGGGACGCCTACGAGCAGTACTTC.